Listed here are 23 T cell receptor beta chains from one sample, sequenced in a study of blood T cells in healthy people across ages. Primed by a sample-barcoded 5' primer and a J-beta primer mix, a second PCR proceeded for 7 to 11 cycles. Using its own MiXCR run on the 5' RACE reads, TCRdb lists one record per CDR3 protein. The table includes about 800,000 distinct CDR3 sequences, just under 25% detected once. The same specimen was also included in a second study, on T cells of mothers and their children.

The material sequenced was blood. The receptors here all came from a boy between 10 and 17 years old in good health.

The V and J genes are TRBV5-1 and TRBJ1-2; perhaps TRBD1 as D (5 bases). Between the trimmed V and J ends, which lost 4 bases and 2 bases, there was a span of 15 bases. This CDR3 has 15 amino acids. Germline CDR1 and CDR2: SGHRS and YFSETQ. In nucleotides, the CDR3 is TGCGCCAGCAGCGGGGGACGGGGAAAGAACTATGGCTACACCTTC. Protein product: CASSGGRGKNYGYTF.

This chain joins TRBV6-5 and TRBJ1-4; D is unresolved. V was clipped by 5 bases and J by 0 bases, with 10 bases between them. Germline loops: CDR1 MNHEY, CDR2 SVGAGI. The length of the CDR3 is 15 residues. The CDR3 DNA reads as TGTGCCAGCAGTGATGAGAGAGCAACTAATGAAAAACTGTTTTTT. This gives the protein CASSDERATNEKLFF.

This clonotype turned up a few times. The gene calls are TRBV30 and TRBJ1-4; 11 nucleotides match TRBD1. V lost 2 bases to trimming and J lost 6 bases; unmatched junction nucleotides: 2. The CDR3 spans 14 residues. Germline values: CDR1 GTSNPN, CDR2 SVGIG (reference sequence). In nucleotides, the CDR3 is TGTGCCTGGAGTTGGGGACAGGGGGATGAAAAACTGTTTTTT. This gives the protein CAWSWGQGDEKLFF.

The genes are TRBV28 and TRBJ2-5; D is unresolved. The J call is doubtful: the DNA matches TRBJ2-1 better. Germline CDR1 MDHEN, CDR2 SYDVKM. This CDR3 spans 15 amino acids. The CDR3 DNA is TGTGCCAGCAGTCCCACTTGGCCCTCCGTGGATGAGCAGTTCTTC. Translation: CASSPTWPSVDEQFF.

The rearrangement joins TRBV9 to TRBJ2-7, with a weak D call TRBD2 (5 bases). Germline CDR1 reads SGDLS; CDR2 reads YYNGEE. The CDR3 runs 13 residues. V lost 3 bases and J 5 bases, leaving 12 bases between the germline ends. For the CDR3, the DNA is TGTGCCAGCAGCGAATTAATTAGCGACGAGCAGTACTTC. It encodes CASSELISDEQYF.

This rearrangement joins TRBV7-2 to TRBJ2-1; unclear D gene. This CDR3 is 15 amino acids long. CDR1 and CDR2 from the germline V gene are SGHTA and FQGNSA. V was shortened by 3 bases and J by 2 bases, with 11 bases between the two germline ends. The CDR3 loop is CASSFERVTYNEQFF. In nucleotides, the CDR3 is TGTGCCAGCAGCTTTGAGAGAGTGACCTACAATGAGCAGTTCTTC.

This clonotype showed up just a few times. The rearrangement links TRBV5-5 to TRBJ1-5, with D unclear. The CDR3 spans 15 residues. Germline assignment: CDR1 SGHKS and CDR2 YYEKEE (reference sequence). V gave up 1 base and J gave up 0 bases, with 8 bases separating them. CDR3: CASSLRFNSNQPQHF. CDR3 in DNA: TGTGCCAGCAGCTTGAGGTTTAATAGCAATCAGCCCCAGCATTTT.

In this sample, this clonotype turned up a few times. The chain employs TRBV12-3 or TRBV12-4 and TRBJ1-6; the match to TRBD1 covers 9 bases. CDR3 length: 15 residues. The trim removed 6 bases at V and 10 bases at J, leaving 10 bases unmatched. The CDR3 region is CASRVQGARRSPLHF. CDR3 DNA: TGTGCCAGCAGGGTACAGGGGGCTCGTCGATCACCCCTCCACTTT.

In the case of this clonotype: The junction departs from germline at one end; a sequencing error may be responsible. The V call is TRBV5-1, the J call TRBJ2-2; D gene uncertain. The CDR3 extends over 16 amino acids. The germline V gene has CDR1 SGHRS and CDR2 YFSETQ. DNA for the CDR3: TGCGCCGGCAGCCCGCTTTGGCGAGGAAACACCGGGGAGCTGTTTTTT. Amino acid sequence: CAGSPLWRGNTGELFF.

This clonotype was detected only a few times. V gene TRBV6-2 or TRBV6-3 combines with J gene TRBJ1-2; 9 bases agree with TRBD1. The J segment lost 4 bases and the V segment lost 0 bases, leaving 0 bases of the junction unmatched. The CDR3 runs 14 residues. Looked up from germline, CDR1 is MNHEY and CDR2 is SVGEGT. The CDR3 coding sequence is TGTGCCAGCAGTTACTCGACAGGGGGCTATGGCTACACCTTC. Protein sequence: CASSYSTGGYGYTF.

This clonotype was counted only a few times. V usage is TRBV6-2 or TRBV6-3 and J usage is TRBJ2-3; perhaps TRBD2 as D (6 bases). This CDR3 comprises 13 residues. Germline V gene lookup returns CDR1 MNHEY and CDR2 SVGEGT. Between the trimmed V and J ends, which lost 6 bases and 7 bases, there was a span of 14 bases. The CDR3 loop is CASSPPAGNTQYF. In nucleotides, the CDR3 is TGTGCCAGCAGCCCGCCGGCGGGGAATACGCAGTATTTT.

The chain recombines TRBV6-2 or TRBV6-3 with TRBJ2-7; tentative D call: TRBD2 (6 bases). Trimming shortened V by 2 bases and J by 3 bases, and 14 bases separated the two germline ends. This CDR3 comprises 15 residues. Germline lookup yields CDR1 MNHEY and CDR2 SVGEGT. The CDR3, as DNA: TGTGCCAGCAGTTACCATAGCGGCGGGATCTACGAGCAGTACTTC. Translating it yields CASSYHSGGIYEQYF.

J is TRBJ2-5 and V is TRBV12-3 or TRBV12-4; 10 positions agree with TRBD1. With the DNA end fitting TRBJ2-7 better, the J assignment may be wrong. The CDR3 sequence is 16 residues long. The CDR3 nucleotides are TGTGCCAGCAGCTTGGGAACGGGACAGGGGTTCTACGAGCAGTACTTC. This gives the protein CASSLGTGQGFYEQYF.

The chain recombines TRBV13 with TRBJ1-1; D uncertain. CDR3 length: 16 amino acids. Germline V gene sequence: CDR1 PRHDT, CDR2 FYEKMQ (reference sequence). Trimming took 0 bases from V and 1 from J, leaving 12 bases between them. The CDR3 DNA sequence: TGTGCCAGCAGCTTAGGCGTCGTGTCGGCGAACACTGAAGCTTTCTTT. Protein product: CASSLGVVSANTEAFF.

This chain joins TRBV7-9 and TRBJ2-1, with 8 bases lining up with TRBD2. Germline values: CDR1 SEHNR, CDR2 FQNEAQ (reference sequence). The length of the CDR3 is 16 residues. V shed 5 bases and J 6 bases; nucleotides not matched to a gene: 12. In DNA form, the CDR3 reads TGTGCCAGCAGCCCCCGGCTGGCGGGAGGCCGCAATGAGCAGTTCTTC. This encodes CASSPRLAGGRNEQFF.

This clonotype appeared a few times. The gene calls are TRBV15 and TRBJ2-7, with D tentatively TRBD1 (6 bases). CDR3 size: 15 residues. CDR1 and CDR2 (germline): LNHNV, YYDKDF (reference sequence). Trimming stripped 2 bases from V and 2 bases from J, with 13 bases between. In DNA form, the CDR3 reads TGTGCCACCAGCAGAAGGGACACCTTAACCTACGAGCAGTACTTC. This codes for CATSRRDTLTYEQYF.

In its sample, this clonotype was seen a few times. The genes are TRBV12-3 or TRBV12-4 and TRBJ2-2; D gene uncertain. V was trimmed by 7 bases and J by 4 bases, leaving 10 bases between them. The CDR3 is made up of 13 amino acids. The CDR3 DNA reads as TGTGCCAGCACCATGGATTTCACCGGGGAGCTGTTTTTT. This codes for CASTMDFTGELFF.

This chain uses TRBV14 with TRBJ2-4; D gene uncertain. Germline V CDR1 and CDR2: SGHDN, FVKESK. This CDR3 comprises 17 residues. The V end lost 4 bases, the J end lost 1 base, and 17 bases lay between the germline ends. CDR3 sequence: CASSPRRGTEAKNIQYF. CDR3 coding DNA: TGTGCCAGCAGCCCGAGACGTGGAACCGAGGCCAAAAACATTCAGTACTTC.

This clonotype turned up a few times. V usage is TRBV7-9 and J usage is TRBJ2-2; D unclear. This CDR3 region has 13 residues. The V end was cut by 6 bases, the J end by 3 bases, with 8 bases between. CDR1 and CDR2 (germline): SEHNR, FQNEAQ (reference sequence). The CDR3: CASRRTDTGELFF. The CDR3, as DNA: TGTGCCAGCAGGCGAACCGACACCGGGGAGCTGTTTTTT.

The rearrangement links TRBV20-1 to TRBJ2-3, with TRBD2 matching over 8 bases. V shed 5 bases, J shed 4 bases, and the junction held 8 bases outside the gene matches. Per the germline V gene, CDR1 is DFQATT and CDR2 is SNEGSKA (reference sequence). CDR3 length: 14 amino acids. The DNA of the CDR3 is TGCAGTGCTCCGAGCGGGAGTATGGCAGATACGCAGTATTTT. It translates to CSAPSGSMADTQYF.

This clonotype was seen a handful of times. This chain joins TRBV2 and TRBJ2-5; 10 bases match TRBD1. The germline gives CDR1 SNHLY, CDR2 FYNNEI. CDR3 length: 14 residues. V was clipped by 8 bases and J by 5 bases; unmatched bases: 8. For the CDR3, the DNA is TGTGCCAGCCGGCGGACAGGGGGTAGGGAGACCCAGTACTTC. It codes for CASRRTGGRETQYF.

This clonotype was counted a few times. The chain combines TRBV27 with TRBJ2-5, with D possibly TRBD2 on 6 matching bases. Trimming stripped 2 bases from V and 5 bases from J, with 15 bases between. CDR1 is MNHEY and CDR2 is SMNVEV in the germline V gene (reference sequence). The CDR3 covers 15 residues. DNA of the CDR3: TGTGCCAGCAGTTTAGAGCCAGGGAGGATGGAGACCCAGTACTTC. Its protein product is CASSLEPGRMETQYF.

This chain joins TRBV6-2 or TRBV6-3 and TRBJ2-7; TRBD2 might be the D (5 bases). CDR3 length equals 14 residues. Trimming left V 6 bases short and J 2 bases short, with 14 bases between. Germline CDR1 is MNHEY and CDR2 is SVGEGT. The CDR3 nucleotides read TGTGCCAGCAGACGGGATCAGTTCGCCTACGAGCAGTACTTC. It translates to CASRRDQFAYEQYF.